A selection of T cell receptor beta chains follows, all from one sample in a study of PD-1 blockade in classical Hodgkin lymphoma. Measured with immunoSEQ multiplex PCR; TCRdb has only the in-frame clones, and not every one. Among approximately 93,000 clones, around four fifths were seen once, and the ten largest hold 9.4%. The sample was peripheral blood mononuclear cells (PBMCs), taken before the fourth cycle of nivolumab. The receptors originated from a human donor with classical Hodgkin lymphoma. Each CDR3 is given with its conserved first and last residue. Fields, in order: clone size, J gene, D gene, V gene, CDR3 protein, CDR3 DNA. D genes are given only for firm matches. Not all rows give a size; the values are once, few, many and, for expanded clones, a class.

clone size: NA; J gene: TRBJ2-5; D gene: NA; V gene: TRBV9; CDR3 protein: CASSIRGAQETQYF; CDR3 DNA: TGTGCCAGCAGCATACGGGGGGCCCAAGAGACCCAGTACTTC
clone size: NA; J gene: TRBJ2-1; D gene: NA; V gene: TRBV7-2; CDR3 protein: CASSWTFASEQFF; CDR3 DNA: TGTGCCAGCAGCTGGACCTTCGCGAGCGAGCAGTTCTTC
clone size: NA; J gene: TRBJ2-5; D gene: TRBD2; V gene: TRBV6-1; CDR3 protein: CASKMGLAGQETQYF; CDR3 DNA: TGTGCCAGCAAGATGGGACTAGCGGGACAAGAGACCCAGTACTTC
clone size: NA; J gene: TRBJ1-1; D gene: NA; V gene: TRBV4-2; CDR3 protein: CASSQEFRRMNTEAFF; CDR3 DNA: TGTGCCAGCAGCCAAGAGTTTAGGAGGATGAACACTGAAGCTTTCTTT
clone size: NA; J gene: TRBJ2-1; D gene: TRBD1; V gene: TRBV7-2; CDR3 protein: CASSPQGAKNNEQFF; CDR3 DNA: TGTGCCAGCAGCCCACAGGGGGCAAAGAACAATGAGCAGTTCTTC
clone size: NA; J gene: TRBJ2-1; D gene: TRBD2; V gene: TRBV30; CDR3 protein: CAWSVGSGSFNEQFF; CDR3 DNA: TGTGCCTGGAGTGTTGGGAGCGGGAGTTTCAATGAGCAGTTCTTC
clone size: few; J gene: TRBJ2-7; D gene: NA; V gene: TRBV10-3; CDR3 protein: CAISESNEQYF; CDR3 DNA: TGTGCCATCAGTGAGTCCAACGAGCAGTACTTC
clone size: NA; J gene: TRBJ1-3; D gene: TRBD1; V gene: TRBV2; CDR3 protein: CASRTGGFSGNTIYF; CDR3 DNA: TGTGCCAGCAGAACAGGGGGCTTCTCTGGAAACACCATATATTTT
clone size: NA; J gene: TRBJ2-7; D gene: TRBD1; V gene: TRBV10-1; CDR3 protein: CASSESTQGALLSSYEQYF; CDR3 DNA: TGCGCCAGCAGTGAGTCGACGCAGGGGGCCCTCCTCTCTTCCTACGAGCAGTACTTC
clone size: NA; J gene: TRBJ1-2; D gene: TRBD1; V gene: TRBV11-2; CDR3 protein: CASSRTGYGYTF; CDR3 DNA: TGTGCCAGCAGCCGGACAGGGTATGGCTACACCTTC
clone size: NA; J gene: TRBJ2-5; D gene: NA; V gene: TRBV1; CDR3 protein: CTSSHRDSPRGTQYF; CDR3 DNA: TGCACCAGCAGCCACCGGGACAGTCCGCGGGGGACCCAGTACTTC
clone size: few; J gene: TRBJ2-1; D gene: TRBD2; V gene: TRBV18; CDR3 protein: CASSPASGYNEQFF; CDR3 DNA: TGTGCCAGCTCACCTGCTAGCGGGTACAATGAGCAGTTCTTC
clone size: NA; J gene: TRBJ2-2; D gene: TRBD2; V gene: TRBV6-6; CDR3 protein: CASSTGLDNIAGELFF; CDR3 DNA: TGTGCCAGCAGTACTGGACTAGACAATATCGCCGGGGAGCTGTTTTTT
clone size: NA; J gene: TRBJ1-2; D gene: NA; V gene: TRBV5-8; CDR3 protein: CASSRDRRNGYTF; CDR3 DNA: TGTGCCAGCAGCCGCGACAGGAGGAATGGCTACACCTTC
clone size: NA; J gene: TRBJ1-3; D gene: NA; V gene: TRBV5-4; CDR3 protein: CASSRGFSGNTIYF; CDR3 DNA: TGTGCCAGCAGTAGGGGGTTCTCTGGAAACACCATATATTTT
clone size: NA; J gene: TRBJ2-6; D gene: TRBD1; V gene: TRBV28; CDR3 protein: CASSFGTGEARGANVLTF; CDR3 DNA: TGTGCCAGCAGTTTTGGGACAGGGGAGGCGCGTGGGGCCAACGTCCTGACTTTC
clone size: NA; J gene: TRBJ2-7; D gene: NA; V gene: TRBV5-8; CDR3 protein: CASSLALGSEQYF; CDR3 DNA: TGTGCCAGCAGCCTCGCCCTAGGGAGCGAGCAGTACTTC
clone size: NA; J gene: TRBJ2-7; D gene: TRBD1; V gene: TRBV27; CDR3 protein: CASSFDTGGNEQYF; CDR3 DNA: TGTGCCAGCAGTTTTGACACAGGGGGCAACGAGCAGTACTTC
clone size: NA; J gene: TRBJ1-3; D gene: NA; V gene: TRBV18; CDR3 protein: CASSPVRGTGSGNTIYF; CDR3 DNA: TGTGCCAGCTCACCAGTTAGAGGGACTGGGTCTGGAAACACCATATATTTT
clone size: NA; J gene: TRBJ1-3; D gene: TRBD1; V gene: TRBV28; CDR3 protein: CASSWGQGAYLSGNTIYF; CDR3 DNA: TGTGCCAGCAGTTGGGGACAGGGGGCTTATTTGTCCGGAAACACCATATATTTT
clone size: once; J gene: TRBJ1-1; D gene: NA; V gene: TRBV21-1; CDR3 protein: CASKYHRDPRAFF; CDR3 DNA: TGTGCCAGCAAGTATCACAGGGACCCCCGAGCTTTCTTT
clone size: NA; J gene: TRBJ1-3; D gene: NA; V gene: TRBV7-9; CDR3 protein: CASRGSVGNTIYF; CDR3 DNA: TGTGCCAGCAGGGGCTCGGTCGGAAACACCATATATTTT
clone size: NA; J gene: TRBJ2-5; D gene: TRBD1; V gene: TRBV10-2; CDR3 protein: CASSQPGQEVYF; CDR3 DNA: TGCGCCAGCTCACAACCGGGACAGGAGGTGTACTTC
clone size: NA; J gene: TRBJ1-6; D gene: NA; V gene: TRBV7-2; CDR3 protein: CASSSAFGGTPNSPLHF; CDR3 DNA: TGTGCCAGCAGCTCCGCGTTTGGGGGGACACCTAATTCACCCCTCCACTTT
clone size: NA; J gene: TRBJ2-7; D gene: NA; V gene: TRBV10-3; CDR3 protein: CAISESKDGEYF; CDR3 DNA: TGTGCCATCAGTGAGTCGAAGGATGGGGAGTACTTC
clone size: NA; J gene: TRBJ1-2; D gene: NA; V gene: TRBV6-5; CDR3 protein: CASSYTPQGGGYTF; CDR3 DNA: TGTGCCAGCAGTTACACCCCGCAGGGCGGTGGCTACACCTTC
clone size: NA; J gene: TRBJ1-3; D gene: NA; V gene: TRBV6-6; CDR3 protein: CASIRGGGADTIYF; CDR3 DNA: TGTGCCAGCATAAGGGGCGGGGGAGCGGACACCATATATTTT
clone size: few; J gene: TRBJ2-3; D gene: NA; V gene: TRBV4-2; CDR3 protein: CASSRLNTQYF; CDR3 DNA: TGTGCCAGCAGCCGCCTAAATACGCAGTATTTT
clone size: NA; J gene: TRBJ2-7; D gene: TRBD1; V gene: TRBV7-9; CDR3 protein: CASSLRTGHYEQYF; CDR3 DNA: TGTGCCAGCAGCTTACGGACAGGGCACTACGAGCAGTACTTC
clone size: NA; J gene: TRBJ2-5; D gene: NA; V gene: TRBV5-1; CDR3 protein: CASSSTETQYF; CDR3 DNA: TGCGCCAGCAGCTCTACAGAGACCCAGTACTTC
clone size: NA; J gene: TRBJ1-4; D gene: NA; V gene: TRBV5-1; CDR3 protein: CASSLQGGLLFF; CDR3 DNA: TGCGCCAGCAGCTTACAGGGAGGGTTACTGTTTTTT